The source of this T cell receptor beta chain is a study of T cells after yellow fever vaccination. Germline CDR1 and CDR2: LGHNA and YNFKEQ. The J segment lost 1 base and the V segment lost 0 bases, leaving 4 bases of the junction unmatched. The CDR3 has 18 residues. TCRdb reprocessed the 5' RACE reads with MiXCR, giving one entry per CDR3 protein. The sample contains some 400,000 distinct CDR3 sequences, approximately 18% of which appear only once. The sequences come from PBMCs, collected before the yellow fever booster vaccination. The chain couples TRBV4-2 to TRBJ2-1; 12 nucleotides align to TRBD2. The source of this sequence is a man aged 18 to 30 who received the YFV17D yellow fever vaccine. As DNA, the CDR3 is TGTGCCAGCAGCCAAGATCCTCTAGCGGGGGGGTCCTACAATGAGCAGTTCTTC. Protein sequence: CASSQDPLAGGSYNEQFF.